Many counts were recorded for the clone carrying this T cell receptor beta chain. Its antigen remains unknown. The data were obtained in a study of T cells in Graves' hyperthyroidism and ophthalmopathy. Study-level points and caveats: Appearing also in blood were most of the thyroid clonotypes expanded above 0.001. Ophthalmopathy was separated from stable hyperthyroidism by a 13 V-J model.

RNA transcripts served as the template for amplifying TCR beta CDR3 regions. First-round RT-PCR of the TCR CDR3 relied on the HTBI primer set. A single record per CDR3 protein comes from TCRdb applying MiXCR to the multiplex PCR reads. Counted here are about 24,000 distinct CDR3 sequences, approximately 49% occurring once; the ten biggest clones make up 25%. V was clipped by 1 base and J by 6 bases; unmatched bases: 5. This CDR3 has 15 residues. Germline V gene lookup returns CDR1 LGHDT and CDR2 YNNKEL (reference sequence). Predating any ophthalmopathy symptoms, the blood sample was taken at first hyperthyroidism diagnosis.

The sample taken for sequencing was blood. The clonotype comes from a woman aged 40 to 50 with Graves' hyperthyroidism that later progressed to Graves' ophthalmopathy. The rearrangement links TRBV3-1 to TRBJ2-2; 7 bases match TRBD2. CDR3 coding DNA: TGTGCCAGCAGCCAAGCGGCGGGAGTGGCCGGGGAGCTGTTTTTT. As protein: CASSQAAGVAGELFF.